Here is one T cell receptor (beta chain) with its context. The clone's antigen remains unknown. There are no base qualities to consult, and no much larger clone falls within one base. The CDR3 covers 18 residues, taking in both the cysteine and the phenylalanine. Only CDR3 DNA is held: 54 bases, read in frame from base 1. CDR1 and CDR2 (SGHTA, FQGNSA) derive from the germline V gene. The germline V end is reduced by 1 base and the J end by 6 bases; junction bases left unmatched: 15. The cohort consisted of hundreds of healthy bone marrow donors. All cohort members were sampled while nominally healthy, although unrecorded immune exposures were likely present. The donor was CMV seropositive and belonged to the group of 250 to 300 seropositive cohort members. Every donor gave a peripheral blood sample, and the peripheral blood mononuclear cells from that sample were used for TCR beta sequencing. The Qiagen DNeasy Blood Extraction Kit was used to extract genomic DNA from the blood cell samples.

This sample stems from a study of cytomegalovirus exposure and HLA in healthy donors (dated by TCRdb to about 2017). For context, the study as a whole: In an earlier analysis of some 550 of the donors, around 300 Gb of sequence data and 90 million to 120 million unique TCR beta sequences from 150 million to 200 million T cells were reported. An early release covering 550 to 700 HLA-typed donors comprised around 300 gigabases of sequencing data and some 79 million unique TCR sequences. Among the roughly 400 genotyped donors, under 90% belonged to the genetic ancestry cluster associated with self-reported Caucasian donors. The study aimed to test whether signatures of past pathogen exposure could be identified by cataloging public T cell receptors. The T cell repertoires of roughly 660 subjects were profiled by immunosequencing and related to cytomegalovirus serostatus. In addition to the first cohort of 666 subjects, a separate validation cohort of 120 different subjects was used. The study combined high-throughput TCR immunosequencing, statistical association of individual TCRs with disease status, and machine learning to predict cytomegalovirus infection status. To study patterns of TCR occurrence, a later analysis re-analyzed previously published TCR beta repertoires from around 670 donors and added high-resolution HLA genotyping. Rather than using new phenotypic data, the later analysis identified candidate immune exposures from TCR beta sequences and from how often those sequences occurred across donors. In an earlier analysis of 500 to 650 of the donors, high-throughput TCR beta sequencing was used to judge whether each TCR beta V gene segment behaved as functional or pseudogenic. Donor age, sex, ethnicity and CMV serostatus were collected together with the repertoire data. Genome-wide SNP genotypes for about 65% of the 666 donors were used in a later genetic analysis, which treated that subset as a discovery cohort. Every discovery cohort repertoire had been produced on one sequencing platform. Both class I and class II loci were covered by HLA typing, at four-digit resolution. Typing coverage differed by locus: A, B, C, DRB1 and DQB1 were typed in roughly 629-630 donors, DQA1 in 522, DPA1 in over 600, and DPB1 in roughly 450. Five DR-DQ haplotypes were handled as single units for association and clustering, since linkage in the cohort was strong. Among 350 to 400 genotyped donors of the cohort, an average of roughly 240,000 unique TCR beta nucleotide sequences were sequenced per donor, 15% to 20% of them non-productive. Study-wide conclusions, independent of this receptor: The 87-base-pair reads could not distinguish some IMGT-functional V segments, including TRBV6-2 and TRBV6-3, so those segments were excluded. According to a later analysis, most CMV-associated TCR beta chains appeared to be HLA-restricted, and the HLA associations seemed to be driven largely by CMV exposure. Across donors, most TCR sequences were observed very rarely, whereas some public TCRs were present in many individuals. Over 15 rarely observed V segments, including chromosome 9 orphons, were excluded from the earlier analysis of several hundred of the donors because counts were too low. Several of the top co-occurrence clusters appeared to be linked to parvovirus B19, influenza, CMV and Epstein-Barr virus, according to a later analysis. Cytomegalovirus status was reported to be diagnosed by the classifier with high specificity and sensitivity in both the original and validation cohorts. In a later genetic analysis, fewer N-insertions in productive TCRs were reported among donors in an Asian-associated ancestry cluster than the roughly 700-donor mean. In a later analysis, around 17,000 TCR beta sequences were associated with specific HLA alleles at a false discovery rate of 0.05. In this cohort, only TCR beta chains were sequenced, and detectable features were limited by the absence of alpha or paired-chain data. Compared with equally common non-associated chains, HLA-associated TCR beta chains in a later analysis were more clonally expanded and had lower generation probabilities. Because HLA typing was unavailable for some donors at each locus, only the typed subset was used in association tests. Broadly in line with IMGT annotations, most TCR beta V segments showed up in productive rearrangements about 90% or about 30% of the time in an earlier analysis of around 600 of the donors. Presence/absence analyses assumed roughly uniform sequencing depth across donors, an assumption that may not hold. For the cohort, immune exposure information was limited to CMV serostatus. A cluster of highly shared sequence variants was judged likely to represent a technical artifact of the sequencing pipeline. A further reported finding was that TCR beta sequences accurately predicted the HLA-A and HLA-B alleles for most subjects in the first cohort. In a later genetic analysis, a missense DCLRE1C variant was associated with V-gene and J-gene trimming of TCR beta chains, and the association was replicated in an independent cohort. In the study, some 160 TCR beta chains were listed as associated with cytomegalovirus. Strong co-occurrence of HLA alleles, especially DR and DQ, made assigning TCR associations to individual alleles difficult. A few of the identified cytomegalovirus-associated TCR beta chains were confirmed in vitro to be specific for cytomegalovirus antigens. Linkage disequilibrium might explain the correlated functional status among segregating V segments, but an unknown experimental factor could not be ruled out. The authors suggested that the approach could potentially be generalized to other disease states and immunological phenotypes. A later analysis found that TCR association rates varied across HLA loci, with DRB1 alleles showing the most associated TCRs and HLA-C alleles the fewest.

The receptor library was made with the immunoSEQ multiplex PCR assay. The multiplex PCR relied on a mix of 60 forward primers for TCR Vbeta segments and 13 reverse primers for TCR Jbeta segments. Amplification of the CDR3 region of rearranged TCR beta genes was performed with a multiplex PCR assay on genomic DNA. The amplified TCR beta libraries were sequenced on the Illumina HiSeq System as 87-base-pair reads. The paper's processing steps were these. Across the roughly 700 repertoires, a later analysis counted 60 million to 90 million unique TCR beta chains, around 10 million of which were shared by at least two donors. To remove PCR and sequencing errors, raw reads were error-corrected and collapsed into unique sequences using a nearest-neighbor algorithm that merged closely related sequences. Alignment of CDR3 sequences to IMGT reference sequences was used to assign V, D and J gene segments. For a sequence to be retained, a match of at least six nucleotides was required to both a V gene segment and a J gene segment. Rearrangements were called productive when the CDR3 lacked stop codons and stayed in frame with V and J; all others were non-productive. Following IMGT convention, CDR3 was defined as the stretch from the second conserved V-encoded cysteine to the conserved J-encoded phenylalanine. The earlier analysis of more than 450 of the donors excluded sequences that lacked an unambiguous match to a single V gene segment. An earlier analysis of about 590 of the donors classified V segments as functional when productive rearrangements were above 56.7% and as segregating when the standard deviation between donors was above 5%. A statistical classification framework was built to diagnose cytomegalovirus status from the catalog of TCR beta chain sequences. A later analysis assigned V and J genes by comparing TCR nucleotide sequences with IMGT/GENE-DB human TR gene sequences. A later analysis assigned CDR3 sequences and most-parsimonious VDJ recombination scenarios with the TCRdist pipeline. A later analysis defined each TCR beta chain by its CDR3 amino acid sequence plus V-gene family, and excluded reads lacking a unique V-gene family. To address suspected cross-contamination and a sequencing artifact, a later analysis removed a few hundred highly shared, low-generation-probability nucleotide sequences. For each public chain, a later analysis derived a clonal expansion index from normalized ranks of inferred template counts within each repertoire. In a later analysis, generation probabilities were computed using a VDJ recombination model fitted to out-of-frame rearrangements, and the results were checked against IGoR. In a later analysis, TCR-TCR, TCR-HLA and TCR-CMV co-occurrence was scored with hypergeometric tests, and a repertoire-size bias correction was applied to TCR pairs. To estimate false discovery rates, a later analysis permuted the HLA or CMV assignments 20 times. In a later analysis, co-occurring TCRs were grouped using DBSCAN, with TCRdist sequence similarity added in when clustering inside HLA-allele-positive subsets. Repertoires with fewer than 30,000 or more than 120,000 public chains were left out of co-occurrence clustering, as were a handful of repertoires with anomalous nucleotide sharing. TCRdb stores this immuneACCESS table with in-frame sequences only. Part of the clones is absent; in the studies checked, under half of the shortfall reflects unresolved V genes, and no reason is known for the rest. V and J calls and clone size follow that table, whereas D and trimming were derived from the DNA. Recorded for this sample are 140,000 to 150,000 clones; around 78% of them occurred a single time. Clones ranked in the top ten supply 2% to 2.5% of the sample.

Specimen: PBMCs. Recombination connected TRBV7-2 to TRBJ1-2; 9 middle bases align to TRBD1. The source is a woman under 30 in good health and CMV-seropositive. The CDR3 corresponds to CASSLGSLQGQGKNGYTF. The base sequence is TGTGCCAGCAGCTTAGGCTCCTTACAGGGACAGGGAAAAAATGGCTACACCTTC.